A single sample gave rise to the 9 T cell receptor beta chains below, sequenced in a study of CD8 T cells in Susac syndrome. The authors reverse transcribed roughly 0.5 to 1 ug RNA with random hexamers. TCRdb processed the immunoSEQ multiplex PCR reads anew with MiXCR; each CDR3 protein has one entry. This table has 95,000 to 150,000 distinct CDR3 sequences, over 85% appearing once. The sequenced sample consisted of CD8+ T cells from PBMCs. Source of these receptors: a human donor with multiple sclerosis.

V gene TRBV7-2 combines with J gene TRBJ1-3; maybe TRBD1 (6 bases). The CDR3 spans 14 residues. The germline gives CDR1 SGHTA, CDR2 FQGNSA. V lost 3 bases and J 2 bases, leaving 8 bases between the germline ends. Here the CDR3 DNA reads TGTGCCAGCAGCTTCGGGGGCACTGGAAACACCATATATTTT. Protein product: CASSFGGTGNTIYF.

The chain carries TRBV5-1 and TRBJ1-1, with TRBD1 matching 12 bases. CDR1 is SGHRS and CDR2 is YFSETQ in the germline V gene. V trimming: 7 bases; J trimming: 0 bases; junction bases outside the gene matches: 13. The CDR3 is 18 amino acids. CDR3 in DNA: TGCGCCAGCCGGGGGGACAGGGGGCGTTCGGGGATGAACACTGAAGCTTTCTTT. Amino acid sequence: CASRGDRGRSGMNTEAFF.

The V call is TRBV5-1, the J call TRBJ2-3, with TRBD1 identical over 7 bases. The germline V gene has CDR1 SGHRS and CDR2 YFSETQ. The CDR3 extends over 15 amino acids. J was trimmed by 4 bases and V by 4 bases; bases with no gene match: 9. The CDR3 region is CASSEQGLKADTQYF. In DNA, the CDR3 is TGCGCCAGCAGCGAACAGGGGCTGAAGGCAGATACGCAGTATTTT.

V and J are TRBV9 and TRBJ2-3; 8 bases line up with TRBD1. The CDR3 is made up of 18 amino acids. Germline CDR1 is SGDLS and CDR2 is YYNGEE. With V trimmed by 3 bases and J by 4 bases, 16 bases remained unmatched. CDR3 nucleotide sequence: TGTGCCAGCAGCGACGGGACAGGCCTCAATCAGACCCCAGATACGCAGTATTTT. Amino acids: CASSDGTGLNQTPDTQYF.

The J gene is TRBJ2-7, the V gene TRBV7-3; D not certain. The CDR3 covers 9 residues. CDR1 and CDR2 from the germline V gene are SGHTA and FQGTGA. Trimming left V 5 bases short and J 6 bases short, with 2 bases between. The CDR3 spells CASSPEQYV. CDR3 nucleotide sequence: TGTGCCAGCAGCCCCGAGCAGTACGTC.

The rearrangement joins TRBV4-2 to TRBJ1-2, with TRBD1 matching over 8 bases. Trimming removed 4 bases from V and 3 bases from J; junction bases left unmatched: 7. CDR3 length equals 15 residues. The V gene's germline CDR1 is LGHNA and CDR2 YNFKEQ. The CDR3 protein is CASSPQKDRDYGYTF. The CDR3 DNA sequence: TGTGCCAGCAGCCCTCAAAAGGACAGGGACTATGGCTACACCTTC.

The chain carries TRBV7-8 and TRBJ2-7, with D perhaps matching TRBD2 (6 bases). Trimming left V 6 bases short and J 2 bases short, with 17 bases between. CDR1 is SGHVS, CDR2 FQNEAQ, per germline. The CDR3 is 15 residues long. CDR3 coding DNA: TGTGCCAGCAGTTCCGGGACTCGAGATCCCTACGAGCAGTACTTC. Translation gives CASSSGTRDPYEQYF.

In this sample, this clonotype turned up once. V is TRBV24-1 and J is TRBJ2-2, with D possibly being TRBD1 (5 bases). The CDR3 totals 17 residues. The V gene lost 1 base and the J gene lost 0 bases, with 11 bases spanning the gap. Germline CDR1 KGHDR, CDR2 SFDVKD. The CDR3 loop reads CATSDLQVGPNTGELFF. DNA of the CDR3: TGTGCCACCAGTGATTTACAGGTTGGGCCGAACACCGGGGAGCTGTTTTTT.

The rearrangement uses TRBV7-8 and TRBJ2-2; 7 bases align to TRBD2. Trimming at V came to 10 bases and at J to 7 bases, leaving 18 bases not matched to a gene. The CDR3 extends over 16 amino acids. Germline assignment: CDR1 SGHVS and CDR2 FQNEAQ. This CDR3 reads CATTLGRPRGVGELFF. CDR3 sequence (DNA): TGTGCCACCACCCTCGGCCGGCCCCGGGGGGTCGGGGAGCTGTTTTTT.